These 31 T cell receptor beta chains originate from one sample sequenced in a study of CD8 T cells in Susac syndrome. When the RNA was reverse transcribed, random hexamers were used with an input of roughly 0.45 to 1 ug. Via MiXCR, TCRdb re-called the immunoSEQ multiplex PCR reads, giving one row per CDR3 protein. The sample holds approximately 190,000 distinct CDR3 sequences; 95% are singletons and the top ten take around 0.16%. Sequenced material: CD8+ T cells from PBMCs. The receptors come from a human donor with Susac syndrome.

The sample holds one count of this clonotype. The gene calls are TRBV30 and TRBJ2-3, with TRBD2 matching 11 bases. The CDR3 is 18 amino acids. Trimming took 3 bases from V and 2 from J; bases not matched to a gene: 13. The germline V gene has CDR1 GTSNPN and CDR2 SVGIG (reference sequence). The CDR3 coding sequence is TGTGCCTGGAGCGGCTTCCGGGCTAGCGGGGGGTCCACAGATACGCAGTATTTT. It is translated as CAWSGFRASGGSTDTQYF.

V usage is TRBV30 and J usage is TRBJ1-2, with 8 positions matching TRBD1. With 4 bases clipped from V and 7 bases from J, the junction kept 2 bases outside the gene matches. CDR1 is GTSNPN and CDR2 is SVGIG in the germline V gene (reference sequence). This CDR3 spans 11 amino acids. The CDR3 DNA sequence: TGTGCCTGGATAACAGGGGGTGGCTACACCTTC. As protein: CAWITGGGYTF.

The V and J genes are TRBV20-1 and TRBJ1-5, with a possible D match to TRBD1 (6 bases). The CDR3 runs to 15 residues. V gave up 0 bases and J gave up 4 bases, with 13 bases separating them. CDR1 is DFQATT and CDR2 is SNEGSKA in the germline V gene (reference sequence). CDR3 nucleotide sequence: TGCAGTGCTAGAGATCCTACGGACAGTAATCAGCCCCAGCATTTT. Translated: CSARDPTDSNQPQHF.

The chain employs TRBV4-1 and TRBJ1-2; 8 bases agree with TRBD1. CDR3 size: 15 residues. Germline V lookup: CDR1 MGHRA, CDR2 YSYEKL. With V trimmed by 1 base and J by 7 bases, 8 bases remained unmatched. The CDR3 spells CASSQGPGGATGYTF. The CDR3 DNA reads TGCGCCAGCAGCCAAGGCCCAGGGGGCGCCACTGGCTACACCTTC.

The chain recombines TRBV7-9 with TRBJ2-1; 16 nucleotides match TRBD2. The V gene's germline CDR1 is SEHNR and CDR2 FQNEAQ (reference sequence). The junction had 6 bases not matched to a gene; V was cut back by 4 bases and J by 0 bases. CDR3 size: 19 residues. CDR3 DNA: TGTGCCAGCAGCTCCTCGGGACTAGCGGGAGGGCCCTCCTACAATGAGCAGTTCTTC. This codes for CASSSSGLAGGPSYNEQFF. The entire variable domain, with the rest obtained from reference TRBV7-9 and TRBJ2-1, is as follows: DTGVSQNPRHKITKRGQNVTFRCDPISEHNRLYWYRQTLGQGPEFLTYFQNEAQLEKSRLLSDRFSAERPKGSFSTLEIQRTEQGDSAMYLCASSSSGLAGGPSYNEQFFGPGTRLTVL.

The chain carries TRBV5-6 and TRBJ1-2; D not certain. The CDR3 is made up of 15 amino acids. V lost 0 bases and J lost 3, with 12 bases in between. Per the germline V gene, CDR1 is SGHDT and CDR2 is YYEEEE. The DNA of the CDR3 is TGTGCCAGCAGCTTGGATCGGGCCCGGTACTATGGCTACACCTTC. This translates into CASSLDRARYYGYTF.

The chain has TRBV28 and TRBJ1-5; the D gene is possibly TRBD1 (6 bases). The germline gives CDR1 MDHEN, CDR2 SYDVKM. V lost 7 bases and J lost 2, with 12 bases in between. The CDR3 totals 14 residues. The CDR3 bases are TGTGCCAGCACTACAGGGATGGGCAATCAGCCCCAGCATTTT. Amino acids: CASTTGMGNQPQHF.

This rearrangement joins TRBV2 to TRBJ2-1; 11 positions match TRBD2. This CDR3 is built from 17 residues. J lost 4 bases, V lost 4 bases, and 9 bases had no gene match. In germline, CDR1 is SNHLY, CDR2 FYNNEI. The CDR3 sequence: CASSGGLLAGVYNEQFF. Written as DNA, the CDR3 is TGTGCCAGCAGTGGGGGCTTACTAGCGGGGGTTTACAATGAGCAGTTCTTC.

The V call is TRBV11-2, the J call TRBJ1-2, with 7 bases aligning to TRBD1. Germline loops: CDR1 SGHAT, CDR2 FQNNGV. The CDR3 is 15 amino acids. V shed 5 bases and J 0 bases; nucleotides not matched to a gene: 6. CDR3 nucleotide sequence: TGTGCCAGCAGCATAGGGGGCGCCTCTAACTATGGCTACACCTTC. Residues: CASSIGGASNYGYTF. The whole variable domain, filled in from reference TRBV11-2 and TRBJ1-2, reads EAGVAQSPRYKIIEKRQSVAFWCNPISGHATLYWYQQILGQGPKLLIQFQNNGVVDDSQLPKDRFSAERLKGVDSTLKIQPAKLEDSAVYLCASSIGGASNYGYTFGSGTRLTVV.

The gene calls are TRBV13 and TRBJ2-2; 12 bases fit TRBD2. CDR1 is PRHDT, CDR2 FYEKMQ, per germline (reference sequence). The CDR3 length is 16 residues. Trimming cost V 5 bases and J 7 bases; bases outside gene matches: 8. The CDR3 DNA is TGTGCCAGCAGCGCCTCTAGCGGGGGGGCTGGCGGGGAGCTGTTTTTT. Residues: CASSASSGGAGGELFF.

CDR3 coding DNA: TGTGCCAGCAGCACCCACCACCGGGACAGCGATGGCTACACCTTC. Its translation is CASSTHHRDSDGYTF. The chain uses TRBV11-2 and TRBJ1-2; 7 bases match TRBD1. In germline, CDR1 is SGHAT, CDR2 FQNNGV. This CDR3 has 15 residues. Trimming removed 5 bases from V and 6 bases from J; junction bases left unmatched: 12.

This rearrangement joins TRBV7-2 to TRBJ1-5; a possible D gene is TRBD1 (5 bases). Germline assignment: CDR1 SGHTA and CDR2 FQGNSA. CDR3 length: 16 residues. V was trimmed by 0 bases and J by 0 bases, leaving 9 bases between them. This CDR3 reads CASSLAGRNSNQPQHF. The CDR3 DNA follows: TGTGCCAGCAGCTTAGCGGGACGGAATAGCAATCAGCCCCAGCATTTT.

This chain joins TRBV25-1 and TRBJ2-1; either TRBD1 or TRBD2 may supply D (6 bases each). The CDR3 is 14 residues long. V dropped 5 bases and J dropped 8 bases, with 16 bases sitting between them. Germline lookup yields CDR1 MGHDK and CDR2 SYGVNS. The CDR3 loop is CASSRWGAADEQFF. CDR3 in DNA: TGTGCCAGCAGTCGTTGGGGGGCAGCTGATGAGCAGTTCTTC.

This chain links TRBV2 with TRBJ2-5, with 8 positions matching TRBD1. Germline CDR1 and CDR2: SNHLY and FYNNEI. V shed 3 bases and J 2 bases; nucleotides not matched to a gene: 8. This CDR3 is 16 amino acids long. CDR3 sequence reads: CASSDSGTGAQETQYF. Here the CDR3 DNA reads TGTGCCAGCAGTGACTCCGGGACAGGAGCTCAAGAGACCCAGTACTTC. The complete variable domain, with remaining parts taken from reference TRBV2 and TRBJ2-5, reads EPEVTQTPSHQVTQMGQEVILRCVPISNHLYFYWYRQILGQKVEFLVSFYNNEISEKSEIFDDQFSVERPDGSNFTLKIRSTKLEDSAMYFCASSDSGTGAQETQYFGPGTRLLVL.

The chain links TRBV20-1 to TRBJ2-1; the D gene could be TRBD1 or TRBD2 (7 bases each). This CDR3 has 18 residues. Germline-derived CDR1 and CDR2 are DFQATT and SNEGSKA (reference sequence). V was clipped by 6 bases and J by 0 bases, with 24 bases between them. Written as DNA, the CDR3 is TGCAGTGCCCCGGGGCAGGGGGAGGGACCAAGCTCCTACAATGAGCAGTTCTTC. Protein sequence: CSAPGQGEGPSSYNEQFF.

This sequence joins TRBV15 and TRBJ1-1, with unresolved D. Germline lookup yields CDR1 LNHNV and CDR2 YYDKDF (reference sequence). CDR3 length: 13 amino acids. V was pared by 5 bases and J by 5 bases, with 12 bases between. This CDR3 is CATSLGLNTEAFF. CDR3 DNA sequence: TGTGCCACCAGCTTGGGCCTTAATACTGAAGCTTTCTTT.

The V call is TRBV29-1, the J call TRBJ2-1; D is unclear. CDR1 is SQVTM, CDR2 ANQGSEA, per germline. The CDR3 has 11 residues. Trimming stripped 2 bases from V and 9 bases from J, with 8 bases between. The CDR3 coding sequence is TGCAGCGTTGAACCCCCCAGTGAGCAGTTCTTC. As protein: CSVEPPSEQFF.

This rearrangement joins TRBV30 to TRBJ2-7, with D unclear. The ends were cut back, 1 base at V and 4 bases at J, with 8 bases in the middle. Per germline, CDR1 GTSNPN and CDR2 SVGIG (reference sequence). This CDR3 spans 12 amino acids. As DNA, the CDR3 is TGTGCCTGGAGTGACCCCAGTTACGAGCAGTACTTC. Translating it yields CAWSDPSYEQYF.

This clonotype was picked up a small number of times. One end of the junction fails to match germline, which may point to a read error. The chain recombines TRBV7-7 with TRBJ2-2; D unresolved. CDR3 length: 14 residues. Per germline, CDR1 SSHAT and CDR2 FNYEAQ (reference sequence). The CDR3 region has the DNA TGTGCTAGCAGCTTAAGCCTGAACACCGGGGAGCTGTTTTTT. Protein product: CASSLSLNTGELFF.

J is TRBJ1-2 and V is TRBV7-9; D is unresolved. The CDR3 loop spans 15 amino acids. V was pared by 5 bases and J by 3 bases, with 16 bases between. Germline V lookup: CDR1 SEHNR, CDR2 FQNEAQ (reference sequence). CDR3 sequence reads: CASSPHLGSDYGYTF. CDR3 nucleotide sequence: TGTGCCAGCAGCCCCCACCTGGGCTCTGACTATGGCTACACCTTC.

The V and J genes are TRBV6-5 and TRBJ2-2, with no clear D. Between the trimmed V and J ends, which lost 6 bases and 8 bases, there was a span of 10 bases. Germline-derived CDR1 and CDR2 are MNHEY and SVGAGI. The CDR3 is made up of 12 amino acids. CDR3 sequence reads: CASSYFTGELFF. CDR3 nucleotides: TGTGCCAGCAGCTATTTTACTGGGGAGCTGTTTTTT.

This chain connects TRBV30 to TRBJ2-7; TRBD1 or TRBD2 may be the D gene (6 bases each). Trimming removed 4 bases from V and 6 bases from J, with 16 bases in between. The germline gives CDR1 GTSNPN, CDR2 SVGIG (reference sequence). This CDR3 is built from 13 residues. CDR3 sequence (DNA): TGTGCCTGGACGGGGGCGGCCTCCGGCGAGCAGTACTTC. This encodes CAWTGAASGEQYF.

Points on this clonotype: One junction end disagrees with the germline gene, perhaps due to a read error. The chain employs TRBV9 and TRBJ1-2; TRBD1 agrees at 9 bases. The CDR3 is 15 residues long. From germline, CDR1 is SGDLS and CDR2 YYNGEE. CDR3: CASSVGGQGNDGYTF. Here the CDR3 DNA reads TGTGCCAGCAGCGTAGGGGGACAGGGTAACGATGGCTACACCTTC. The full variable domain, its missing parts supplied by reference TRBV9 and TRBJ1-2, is DSGVTQTPKHLITATGQRVTLRCSPRSGDLSVYWYQQSLDQGLQFLIQYYNGEERAKGNILERFSAQQFPDLHSELNLSSLELGDSALYFCASSVGGQGNDGYTFGSGTRLTVV.

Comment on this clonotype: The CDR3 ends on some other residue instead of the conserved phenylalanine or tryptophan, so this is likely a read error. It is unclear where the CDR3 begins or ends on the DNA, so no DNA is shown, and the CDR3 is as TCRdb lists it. CDR3 sequence: CASSLEGVI. The rearrangement links TRBV27 to TRBJ1-5; TRBD1, as called in the table, went unchecked against the DNA. Both ends counted, the CDR3 spans 9 residues. The germline V gene has CDR1 MNHEY and CDR2 SMNVEV (reference sequence).

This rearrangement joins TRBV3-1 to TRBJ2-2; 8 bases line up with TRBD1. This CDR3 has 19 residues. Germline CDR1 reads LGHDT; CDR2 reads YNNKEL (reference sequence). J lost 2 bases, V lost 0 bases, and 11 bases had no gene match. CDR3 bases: TGTGCCAGCAGCCAAGAACCGACAGGGGAATGGGGCAACACCGGGGAGCTGTTTTTT. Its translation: CASSQEPTGEWGNTGELFF.

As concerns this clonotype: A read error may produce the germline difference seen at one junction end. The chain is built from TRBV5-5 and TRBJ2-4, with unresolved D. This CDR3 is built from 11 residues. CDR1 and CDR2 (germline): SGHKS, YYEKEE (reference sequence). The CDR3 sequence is CASSLVQKWHF. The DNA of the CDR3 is TGTGCCAGCAGCTTGGTACAGAAGTGGCACTTC.

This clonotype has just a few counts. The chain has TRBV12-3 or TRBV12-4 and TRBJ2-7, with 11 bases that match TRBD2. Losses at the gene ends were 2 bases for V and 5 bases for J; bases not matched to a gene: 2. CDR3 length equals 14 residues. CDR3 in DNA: TGTGCCAGCAGTTTAACTAGCGGGAGCCACGAGCAGTACTTC. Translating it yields CASSLTSGSHEQYF.

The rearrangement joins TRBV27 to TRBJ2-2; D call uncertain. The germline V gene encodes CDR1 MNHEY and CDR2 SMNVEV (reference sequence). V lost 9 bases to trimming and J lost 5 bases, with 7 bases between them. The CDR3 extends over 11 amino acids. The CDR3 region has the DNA TGTGCCAGTTGGAGTACCGGGGAGCTGTTTTTT. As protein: CASWSTGELFF.

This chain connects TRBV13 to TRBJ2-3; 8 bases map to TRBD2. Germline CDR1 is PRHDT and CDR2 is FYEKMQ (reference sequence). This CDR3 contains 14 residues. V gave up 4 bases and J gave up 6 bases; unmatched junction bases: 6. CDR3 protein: CASSSLTSVDTQYF. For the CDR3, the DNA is TGTGCCAGCAGCTCCCTGACTAGCGTGGATACGCAGTATTTT.

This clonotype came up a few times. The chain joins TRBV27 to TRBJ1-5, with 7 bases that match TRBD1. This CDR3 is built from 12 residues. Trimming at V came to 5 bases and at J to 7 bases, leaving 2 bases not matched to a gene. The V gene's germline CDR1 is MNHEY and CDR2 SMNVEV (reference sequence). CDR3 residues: CASSLRGQPQHF. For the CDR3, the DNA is TGTGCCAGCAGTCTCAGGGGGCAGCCCCAGCATTTT.

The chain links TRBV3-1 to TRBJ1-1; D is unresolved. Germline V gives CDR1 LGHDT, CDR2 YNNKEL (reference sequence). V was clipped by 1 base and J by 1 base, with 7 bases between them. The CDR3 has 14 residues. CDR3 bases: TGTGCCAGCAGCCAAGTTCAGACGAACACTGAAGCTTTCTTT. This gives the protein CASSQVQTNTEAFF.